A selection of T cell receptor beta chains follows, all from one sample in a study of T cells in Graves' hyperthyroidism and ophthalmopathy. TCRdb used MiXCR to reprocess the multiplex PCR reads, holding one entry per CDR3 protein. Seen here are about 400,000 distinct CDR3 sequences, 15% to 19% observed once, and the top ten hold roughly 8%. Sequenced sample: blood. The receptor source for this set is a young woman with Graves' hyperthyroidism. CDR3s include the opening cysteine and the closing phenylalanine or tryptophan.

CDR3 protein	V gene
CASSPGTGNSNQPQHF	TRBV4-1
CASSSAQGPRGEQYF	TRBV7-6
CASSLGLAGVDSYEQYF	TRBV11-2
CASSLLGTGGKLFF	TRBV27
CASSYSKRGGAGEQFF	TRBV6-2/TRBV6-3
CSGDHLTGGDYEQYF	TRBV29-1
CASRARGTGGPNLYGYTF	TRBV2
CASSLESWRTNTGELFF	TRBV5-1
CASSQVLRFGGELFF	TRBV3-1
CASSLGTGSEAFF	TRBV18
CASSQERLAGGRDTQYF	TRBV4-1
CASSVTTRTDTQYF	TRBV9
CASGPGGGADTQYF	TRBV4-1
CASSADRDGYTF	TRBV5-1
CASSFFNSLSNYGYTF	TRBV5-4
CASSGTGGYFSPLHF	TRBV19
CAWSVQGVGYTF	TRBV30
CSARTGETEAFF	TRBV20-1
CSARLPWGAGEKLFF	TRBV20-1
CASSLAFYQETQYF	TRBV11-2
CASSQGHPPLGPQHF	TRBV3-1
CASSYSWGFGYTF	TRBV6-5
CASRWAPGGETQYF	TRBV5-1
CATLAGESSPLHF	TRBV6-1
CASSTLREIILKSTDTQYF	TRBV2
CASSFQTGTTEAFF	TRBV12-3/TRBV12-4
CSATRGIANTGELFF	TRBV20-1
CAIREGQSYEQYF	TRBV10-3